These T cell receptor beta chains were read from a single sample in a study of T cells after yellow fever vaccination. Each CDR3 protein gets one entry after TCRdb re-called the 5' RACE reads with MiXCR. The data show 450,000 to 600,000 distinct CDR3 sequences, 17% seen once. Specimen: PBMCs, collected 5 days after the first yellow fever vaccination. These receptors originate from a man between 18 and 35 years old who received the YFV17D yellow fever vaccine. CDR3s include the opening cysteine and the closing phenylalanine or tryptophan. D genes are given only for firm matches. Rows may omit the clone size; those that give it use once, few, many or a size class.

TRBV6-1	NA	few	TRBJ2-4	CASSERVSKNIQYF	TGTGCCAGCAGTGAAAGGGTCTCCAAAAACATTCAGTACTTC
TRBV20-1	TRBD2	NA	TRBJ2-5	CSAREGGVFQETQYF	TGCAGTGCTAGAGAGGGGGGGGTTTTCCAAGAGACCCAGTACTTC
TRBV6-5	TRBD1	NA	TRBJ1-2	CASSYSTDRGLGYTF	TGTGCCAGCAGTTACTCGACGGACAGGGGCTTGGGCTACACCTTC
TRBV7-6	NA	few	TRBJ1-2	CASSLTATVNYGYTF	TGTGCCAGCAGCTTAACAGCTACTGTTAACTATGGCTACACCTTC
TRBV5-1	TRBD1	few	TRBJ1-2	CASSLGSGTGQGNGYTF	TGCGCCAGCAGCTTGGGCAGCGGCACGGGACAGGGGAATGGCTACACCTTC
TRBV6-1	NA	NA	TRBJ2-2	CASTPLSGNTGELFF	TGTGCCAGCACCCCGCTTAGCGGAAACACCGGGGAGCTGTTTTTT
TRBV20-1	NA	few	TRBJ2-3	CSAQFFQGMEGDTQYF	TGCAGTGCTCAATTCTTTCAGGGAATGGAAGGGGATACGCAGTATTTT
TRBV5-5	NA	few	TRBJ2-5	CASSSPGYQETQYF	TGTGCCAGCAGCTCCCCCGGGTACCAAGAGACCCAGTACTTC
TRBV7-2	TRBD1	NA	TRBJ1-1	CASSLGPGGMNTEAFF	TGTGCCAGCAGCTTAGGGCCAGGGGGGATGAACACTGAAGCTTTCTTT
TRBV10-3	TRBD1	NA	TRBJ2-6	CAISTAGQGSGANVLTF	TGTGCCATCAGTACGGCGGGACAGGGGTCTGGGGCCAACGTCCTGACTTTC
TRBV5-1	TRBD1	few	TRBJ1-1	CASARQGLNTEAFF	TGCGCCAGCGCTAGACAGGGCTTGAACACTGAAGCTTTCTTT
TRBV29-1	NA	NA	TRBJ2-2	CSVEANTGELFF	TGCAGCGTTGAAGCGAACACCGGGGAGCTGTTTTTT
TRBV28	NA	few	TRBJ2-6	CASSPIPGQVTSGANVLTF	TGTGCCAGCAGTCCGATCCCGGGACAAGTAACCTCTGGGGCCAACGTCCTGACTTTC
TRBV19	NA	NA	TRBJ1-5	CATSSPGSVQPQHF	TGTGCCACCTCCAGTCCAGGTTCTGTTCAGCCCCAGCATTTT
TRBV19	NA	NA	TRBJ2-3	CASSIAVSSTDTQYF	TGTGCCAGTAGTATTGCGGTCTCTAGCACAGATACGCAGTATTTT
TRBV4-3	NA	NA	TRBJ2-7	CASSLLSGYEQYF	TGCGCCAGCAGTCTACTTTCAGGTTACGAGCAGTACTTC
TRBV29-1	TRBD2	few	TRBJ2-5	CSVEDGGVYETQYF	TGCAGCGTTGAAGATGGGGGGGTTTACGAGACCCAGTACTTC
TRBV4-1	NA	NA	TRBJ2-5	CASSHEKTRGETQYF	TGCGCCAGCAGCCACGAAAAAACCAGAGGGGAGACCCAGTACTTC
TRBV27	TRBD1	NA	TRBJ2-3	CASMDRPGDTQYF	TGTGCCAGCATGGACAGGCCCGGGGATACGCAGTATTTT
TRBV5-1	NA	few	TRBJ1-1	CASSLYGAGPEAFF	TGCGCCAGCAGCTTGTACGGGGCGGGCCCTGAAGCTTTCTTT
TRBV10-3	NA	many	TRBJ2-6	CAISDSFTGANVLTF	TGTGCCATCAGTGATAGTTTTACTGGGGCCAACGTCCTGACTTTC
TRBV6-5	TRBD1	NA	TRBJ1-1	CASSYTRQGTEAFF	TGTGCCAGCAGTTACACTCGACAGGGAACTGAAGCTTTCTTT
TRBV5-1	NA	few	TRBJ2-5	CASSLFIQSQGTQYF	TGCGCCAGCAGCTTGTTCATACAGTCCCAAGGGACCCAGTACTTC
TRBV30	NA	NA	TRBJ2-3	CAWSLGRRTDTQYF	TGTGCCTGGAGTCTCGGCAGGCGTACAGATACGCAGTATTTT
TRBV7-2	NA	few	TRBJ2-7	CASSFGGPYEQYF	TGTGCCAGCAGCTTTGGGGGCCCCTACGAGCAGTACTTC
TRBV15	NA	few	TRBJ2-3	CATRTGQGGDTQYF	TGTGCCACCAGAACCGGACAGGGAGGGGATACGCAGTATTTT
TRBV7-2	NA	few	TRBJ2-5	CASSPSGRHQETQYF	TGTGCCAGCAGCCCCTCGGGTAGGCACCAAGAGACCCAGTACTTC
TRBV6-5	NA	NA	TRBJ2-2	CASSLGGGQGELFF	TGTGCCAGCAGTTTGGGGGGGGGCCAGGGGGAGCTGTTTTTT
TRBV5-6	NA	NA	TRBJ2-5	CASSPGPFQETQYF	TGTGCCAGCAGCCCCGGGCCCTTCCAAGAGACCCAGTACTTC
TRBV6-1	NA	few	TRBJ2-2	CASSEIRNTGELFF	TGTGCCAGCAGTGAAATTAGGAACACCGGGGAGCTGTTTTTT
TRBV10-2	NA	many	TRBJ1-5	CASRDSNQPQHF	TGCGCCAGCAGGGATAGCAATCAGCCCCAGCATTTT
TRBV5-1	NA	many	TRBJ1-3	CASRDKRFDTIYF	TGCGCCAGCAGAGATAAGCGTTTCGACACCATATATTTT
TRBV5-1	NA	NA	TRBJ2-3	CASSLGIGAGGPDTQYF	TGCGCCAGCAGCTTGGGAATAGGGGCAGGGGGGCCAGATACGCAGTATTTT
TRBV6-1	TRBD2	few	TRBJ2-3	CASSQDSGGALTDTQYF	TGTGCCAGCAGTCAGGATAGCGGGGGGGCCCTTACAGATACGCAGTATTTT
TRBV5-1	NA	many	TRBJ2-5	CASSLQVQETQYF	TGTGCCAGCAGCTTACAGGTGCAAGAGACCCAGTACTTC
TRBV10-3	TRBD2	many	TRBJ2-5	CAISPPPGLAGGETQYF	TGTGCCATCAGCCCGCCCCCCGGACTAGCGGGGGGAGAGACCCAGTACTTC
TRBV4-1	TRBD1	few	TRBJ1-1	CASSPSNRGTEAFF	TGCGCCAGCAGCCCAAGTAACAGGGGCACTGAAGCTTTCTTT
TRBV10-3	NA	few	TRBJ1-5	CATAGGSDQPQHF	TGTGCCACCGCGGGGGGCTCAGATCAGCCCCAGCATTTT
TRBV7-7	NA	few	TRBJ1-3	CASSPDIADGNTIYF	TGTGCTAGCAGCCCAGACATAGCAGACGGAAACACCATATATTTT
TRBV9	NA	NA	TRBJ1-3	CASSGRLTGKNTIYF	TGTGCCAGCAGCGGAAGGCTTACAGGGAAAAACACCATATATTTT
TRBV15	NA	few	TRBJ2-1	CATSSTGTANEQFF	TGTGCCACCAGCAGCACCGGGACTGCCAATGAGCAGTTCTTC
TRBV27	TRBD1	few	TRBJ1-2	CASSLNSGTGVGYTF	TGTGCCAGCAGTTTGAACTCCGGGACAGGGGTTGGCTACACCTTC
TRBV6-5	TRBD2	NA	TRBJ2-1	CASSSGLAGGRYEQFF	TGTGCCAGCAGTTCGGGCCTAGCGGGGGGCCGCTATGAGCAGTTCTTC
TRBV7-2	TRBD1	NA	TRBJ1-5	CASSFQTGAGQPQHF	TGTGCCAGCAGCTTTCAGACAGGGGCAGGTCAGCCCCAGCATTTT
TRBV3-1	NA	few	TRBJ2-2	CASSFLGGSPGELFF	TGTGCCAGCAGCTTCTTGGGGGGCTCCCCCGGGGAGCTGTTTTTT
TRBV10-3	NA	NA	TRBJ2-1	CAISEGPYNEQFF	TGTGCCATCAGTGAGGGCCCCTACAATGAGCAGTTCTTC
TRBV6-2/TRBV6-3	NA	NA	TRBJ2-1	CASSYPGPYNEQFF	TGTGCCAGCAGTTACCCGGGGCCATACAATGAGCAGTTCTTC
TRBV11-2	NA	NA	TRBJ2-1	CASSPYPPYEQFF	TGTGCCAGCAGCCCCTACCCCCCATATGAGCAGTTCTTC